This T cell receptor (beta chain) was captured by sequencing in a study of Tregs in tolerant kidney transplant recipients. General observations from the study: No direct test of biological reproducibility was done here.

CDR1 WSHSY and CDR2 SAAADI come from the germline V gene. The CDR3 loop spans 16 amino acids. V shed 5 bases and J 7 bases; nucleotides not matched to a gene: 9. Concerning this clone itself: Its antigen is still unknown. The read ends 3 residues shy of where the CDR3 ends; the end is completed using the germline J gene.

Thawed PBMCs were FACS-sorted into unstimulated CD4+CD25+CD127- regulatory T cells, CD4+CD25- non-regulatory cells, CD4 and CD8 cells. Sequencing was performed with immunoSEQ multiplex PCR; in TCRdb, only in-frame clones are kept and a portion is missing. Seen in this sample are 30,000 or so clones; the ten most common clones hold around 8%. The gene calls are TRBV10-2 and TRBJ1-5; 12 bases agree with TRBD1. The specimen comprised CD8+ T cells from blood, sampled before the transplant. This sequence was found in a human donor who received a combined kidney and bone marrow transplant. CDR3 in amino acids: CASSSAGTGGGQPQHF. Partial CDR3 DNA: TGCGCCAGCAGTTCCGCCGGGACAGGGGGCGGACAGCCC.